Shown below are 10 T cell receptor beta chains from a single sample sequenced in a study of T cell responses to AZD1222 COVID-19 vaccine (dated by TCRdb to the early 2020s). Library prep was done by the immunoSEQ multiplex PCR assay. Sourced from immuneACCESS, this table was stored by TCRdb with only in-frame sequences that have V and J called. A share of the clones is absent; for the studies checked, an unresolved V gene accounts for under half, and the remainder has no known explanation. This sample holds 200,000 to 250,000 clones; roughly 94% were observed only once. The top ten hold 1.5% to 2% of the sample. The label giving this sample's time point can be read as: about 28 days (+/-7) after the second vaccine dose. The treatment or condition tag for this specimen amounts to: meningococcal conjugate vaccine given as trial control. The material was peripheral blood, obtained 28 days after the second dose of the MenACWY control vaccine. Receptors originate from an adult who received the MenACWY meningococcal vaccine as a control.

The rearrangement links TRBV2 to TRBJ2-3, with D possibly being TRBD1 (6 bases). V gave up 6 bases and J gave up 4 bases, with 14 bases separating them. Per germline, CDR1 SNHLY and CDR2 FYNNEI. The CDR3 loop spans 14 amino acids. The CDR3 loop reads CASRGQSRADTQYF. As DNA, the CDR3 is TGTGCCAGCAGAGGACAGTCCCGGGCAGATACGCAGTATTTT.

V is TRBV20-1 and J is TRBJ2-3; D remains unclear. Germline V lookup: CDR1 DFQATT, CDR2 SNEGSKA (reference sequence). Trimming took 3 bases from V and 1 from J, leaving 11 bases between them. This CDR3 comprises 14 residues. CDR3 sequence: CSASRRQGTDTQYF. CDR3 nucleotides: TGCAGTGCTAGTCGTAGGCAGGGCACAGATACGCAGTATTTT.

The chain combines TRBV30 with TRBJ1-6; TRBD1 matches 12 bases. The CDR3 covers 15 residues. From germline, CDR1 is GTSNPN and CDR2 SVGIG (reference sequence). Unmatched junction bases numbered 3, after V lost 3 bases and J lost 6 bases. In DNA, the CDR3 is TGTGCCTGGAGCCCGGGACAGGGGGCTAATTCACCCCTCCACTTT. Its translation is CAWSPGQGANSPLHF.

This clone has just one count. V and J are TRBV12-3 or TRBV12-4 and TRBJ1-1; TRBD1 aligns across 9 bases. The CDR3 contains 13 residues. With V trimmed by 8 bases and J by 6 bases, 7 bases remained unmatched. The CDR3 DNA follows: TGTGCCAGCCGTACAGGGGGCTCCCCTGAAGCTTTCTTT. This sequence encodes CASRTGGSPEAFF.

In its sample, this clone was seen once. The rearrangement joins TRBV30 to TRBJ1-5, with unresolved D. Germline V gene lookup returns CDR1 GTSNPN and CDR2 SVGIG (reference sequence). CDR3 length equals 13 residues. V was pared by 1 base and J by 3 bases, with 7 bases between. CDR3 DNA: TGTGCCTGGAGTGGACGGTACAATCAGCCCCAGCATTTT. Translated, it gives CAWSGRYNQPQHF. Combining the CDR3 with reference TRBV30 and TRBJ1-5 gives the whole variable domain SQTIHQWPATLVQPVGSPLSLECTVEGTSNPNLYWYRQAAGRGLQLLFYSVGIGQISSEVPQNLSASRPQDRQFILSSKKLLLSDSGFYLCAWSGRYNQPQHFGDGTRLSIL.

This chain connects TRBV7-2 to TRBJ1-1; 8 positions match TRBD1. This CDR3 has 14 amino acids. V lost 5 bases to trimming and J lost 5 bases; unmatched junction nucleotides: 7. Per the germline V gene, CDR1 is SGHTA and CDR2 is FQGNSA. For the CDR3, the DNA is TGTGCCAGCAGCCTCACAGGGGGTTTAACTGAAGCTTTCTTT. Translation gives CASSLTGGLTEAFF.

The CDR3 nucleotides read TGTGCCAGCAGTGACGTTTCAGGGGGCGATGAGCAGTTCTTC. It yields the protein CASSDVSGGDEQFF. The gene calls are TRBV2 and TRBJ2-1, with 8 bases matching TRBD1. The germline V gene has CDR1 SNHLY and CDR2 FYNNEI. This CDR3 comprises 14 residues. V gave up 3 bases and J gave up 8 bases; unmatched junction bases: 6.

The gene calls are TRBV3-1 (or the pseudogene TRBV3-2) and TRBJ2-5, with TRBD2 matching 7 bases. There are 15 residues in the CDR3. Germline CDR1 and CDR2: LGHDT and YNNKEL (reference sequence). The junction had 10 bases not matched to a gene; V was cut back by 4 bases and J by 5 bases. CDR3 coding DNA: TGTGCCAGCAGCCTCAAAGCGGGGTGGGGGGAGACCCAGTACTTC. Translated, it gives CASSLKAGWGETQYF.

The table lists this clone with a count of one. The genes are TRBV27 and TRBJ1-4; 7 nucleotides agree with TRBD1. After removal of 6 bases from V and 5 bases from J, the junction contained 3 bases not matched to a gene. The germline V gene encodes CDR1 MNHEY and CDR2 SMNVEV (reference sequence). The CDR3 extends over 13 amino acids. The CDR3 spells CASRGTENEKLFF. DNA for the CDR3: TGTGCCAGCAGAGGGACAGAGAATGAAAAACTGTTTTTT.

The rearrangement joins TRBV6-5 to TRBJ1-2; tentatively, D is TRBD1 (6 bases). The CDR3 runs to 16 residues. Per germline, CDR1 MNHEY and CDR2 SVGAGI. Trimming removed 1 base from V and 1 base from J, with 13 bases in between. The CDR3 is CASSYWGAGVNYGYTF. CDR3 DNA: TGTGCCAGCAGTTACTGGGGGGCGGGGGTTAACTATGGCTACACCTTC.